This passage covers 4 T cell receptor beta chains from one sample sequenced in a study of cytomegalovirus exposure and HLA in healthy donors. Primers included in the PCR were 60 Vbeta and 13 Jbeta primers. The repertoire was sequenced with immunoSEQ multiplex PCR; TCRdb's copy has only in-frame clones and lacks some. The sample records tens of thousands of clones, about 80% being singletons. The specimen sequenced was PBMCs. The receptor set was obtained from a man in his late teens or twenties in good health and CMV-seronegative.

The V call is TRBV23-1, the J call TRBJ2-7, with TRBD1 identical over 10 bases. TRBV23-1 is placed among ORFs of uncertain function. The CDR3 is made up of 18 amino acids. V gave up 6 bases and J gave up 7 bases; unmatched junction bases: 21. CDR3 residues: CASRPLNFEPGQGIEQYV. CDR3 in DNA: TGCGCCAGCAGACCACTAAACTTTGAACCGGGACAGGGGATTGAGCAGTACGTC.

This rearrangement joins TRBV20-1 to TRBJ1-5; D is uncertain. The CDR3 extends over 11 amino acids. The V gene lost 3 bases and the J gene lost 8 bases, with 8 bases spanning the gap. Looked up from germline, CDR1 is DFQATT and CDR2 is SNEGSKA (reference sequence). In DNA, the CDR3 is TGCAGTGCTAGGCGCGGGGAGCCCCAGCATTTT. Its protein product is CSARRGEPQHF.

The CDR3 bases are TGTGCCAGCAGATTAAGGGACATCTCCTACGAGCAGTACTTC. Its translation is CASRLRDISYEQYF. The V and J genes are TRBV27 and TRBJ2-7; D may be TRBD1 (6 bases). The CDR3 loop spans 14 amino acids. Per the germline V gene, CDR1 is MNHEY and CDR2 is SMNVEV (reference sequence). Deletions cut 6 bases from V and 0 bases from J, with 12 bases between.

The chain is built from TRBV4-1 and TRBJ2-1; weak D call: TRBD2 (6 bases). The CDR3 contains 17 residues. V was clipped by 2 bases and J by 4 bases, with 18 bases between them. Germline lookup yields CDR1 MGHRA and CDR2 YSYEKL. The CDR3 loop reads CASSQPVSGKIYNEQFF. DNA for the CDR3: TGCGCCAGCAGCCAACCTGTTAGCGGCAAGATTTACAATGAGCAGTTCTTC.